The present entry profiles one T cell receptor (beta chain) with its context. Its specificity is not known. PCR was performed a second time for about 7 to 12 cycles using a sample-barcoded 5' primer and a J-beta primer mix. TCRdb analysed the 5' RACE reads with MiXCR anew, one entry per CDR3 protein. The sample lists 1 million to 1.2 million distinct CDR3 sequences, about two fifths seen once, with roughly 14% in the top ten. CDR1 MNHEY and CDR2 SVGAGI come from the germline V gene. V was cut by 0 bases and J by 5 bases, with 8 bases left in between. This CDR3 is 14 amino acids long. These data are taken from a study of blood T cells in healthy people across ages. Regarding the study as a whole: Age showed a roughly linear inverse relationship with TCR beta diversity per million T cells. Comparison with aged donors showed that long-lived donors had more naive CD4+ cells and higher diversity. It was not known whether donors were CMV positive (a possible confounder of expanded clonotype changes).

The gene calls are TRBV6-5 and TRBJ1-5; D is unresolved. Source material: blood. The source of this sequence is a man aged 18 to 29 in good health. CDR3 in amino acids: CASSYSMEYQPQHF. CDR3 in DNA: TGTGCCAGCAGTTACTCGATGGAATATCAGCCCCAGCATTTT.